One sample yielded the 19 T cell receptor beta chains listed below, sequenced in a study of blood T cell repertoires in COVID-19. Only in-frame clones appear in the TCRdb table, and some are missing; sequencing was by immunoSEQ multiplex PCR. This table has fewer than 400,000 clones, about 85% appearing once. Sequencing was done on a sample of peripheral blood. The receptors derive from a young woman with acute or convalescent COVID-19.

Here the CDR3 reads CASSQGTGPLGEQYF. CDR3 coding DNA: TGTGCCAGCAGCCAAGGAACAGGCCCCCTTGGCGAGCAGTACTTC. This chain joins TRBV3-1 (or the pseudogene TRBV3-2) and TRBJ2-7; TRBD1 is a possible D gene (5 bases). CDR3 size: 15 residues. Trimming pared 1 base from V and 6 bases from J, leaving 16 bases between. Looked up from germline, CDR1 is LGHDT and CDR2 is YNNKEL (reference sequence).

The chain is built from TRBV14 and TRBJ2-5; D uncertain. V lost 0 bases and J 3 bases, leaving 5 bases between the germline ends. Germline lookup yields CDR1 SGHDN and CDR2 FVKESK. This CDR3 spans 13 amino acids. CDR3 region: CASSQETEETQYF. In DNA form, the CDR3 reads TGTGCCAGCAGCCAAGAAACTGAAGAGACCCAGTACTTC.

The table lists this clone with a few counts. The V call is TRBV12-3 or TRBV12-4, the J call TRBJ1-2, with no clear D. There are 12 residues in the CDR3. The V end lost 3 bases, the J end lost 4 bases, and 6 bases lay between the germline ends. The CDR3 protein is CASSFLRYGYTF. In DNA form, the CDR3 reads TGTGCCAGCAGTTTTCTCCGCTATGGCTACACCTTC.

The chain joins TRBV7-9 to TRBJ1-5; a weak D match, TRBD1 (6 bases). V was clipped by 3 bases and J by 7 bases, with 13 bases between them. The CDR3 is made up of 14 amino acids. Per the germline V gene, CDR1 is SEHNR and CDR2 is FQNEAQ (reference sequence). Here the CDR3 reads CASSFAGEVQPQHF. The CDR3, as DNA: TGTGCCAGCAGCTTCGCAGGGGAAGTACAGCCCCAGCATTTT.

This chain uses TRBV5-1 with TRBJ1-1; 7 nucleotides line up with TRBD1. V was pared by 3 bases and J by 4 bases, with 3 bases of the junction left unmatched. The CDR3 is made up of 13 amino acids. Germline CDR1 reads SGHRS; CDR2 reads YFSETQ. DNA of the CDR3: TGCGCCAGCAGCTCTAGACAGGGCACTGAAGCTTTCTTT. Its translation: CASSSRQGTEAFF.

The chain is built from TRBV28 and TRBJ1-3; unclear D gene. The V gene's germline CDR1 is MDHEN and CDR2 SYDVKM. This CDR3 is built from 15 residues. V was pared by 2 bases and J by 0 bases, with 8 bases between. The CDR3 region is CASSLNSLSGNTIYF. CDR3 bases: TGTGCCAGCAGTTTAAACAGCCTCTCTGGAAACACCATATATTTT.

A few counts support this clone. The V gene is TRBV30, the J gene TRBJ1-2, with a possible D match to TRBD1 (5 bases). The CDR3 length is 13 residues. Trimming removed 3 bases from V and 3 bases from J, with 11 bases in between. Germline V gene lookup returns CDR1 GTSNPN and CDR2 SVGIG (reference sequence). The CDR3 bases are TGTGCCTGGAGAGCAGGGTGGTACTATGGCTACACCTTC. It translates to CAWRAGWYYGYTF. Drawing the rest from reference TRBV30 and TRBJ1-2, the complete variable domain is SQTIHQWPATLVQPVGSPLSLECTVEGTSNPNLYWYRQAAGRGLQLLFYSVGIGQISSEVPQNLSASRPQDRQFILSSKKLLLSDSGFYLCAWRAGWYYGYTFGSGTRLTVV.

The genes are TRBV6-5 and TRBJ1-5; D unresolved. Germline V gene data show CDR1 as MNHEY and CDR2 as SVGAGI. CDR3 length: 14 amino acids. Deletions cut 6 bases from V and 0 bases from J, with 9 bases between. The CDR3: CASRVGDSNQPQHF. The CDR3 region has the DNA TGTGCCAGCAGAGTCGGGGATAGCAATCAGCCCCAGCATTTT.

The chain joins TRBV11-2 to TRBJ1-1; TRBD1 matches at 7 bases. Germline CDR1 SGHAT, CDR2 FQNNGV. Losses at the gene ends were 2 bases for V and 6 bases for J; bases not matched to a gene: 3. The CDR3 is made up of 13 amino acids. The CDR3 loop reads CASSLTGDPEAFF. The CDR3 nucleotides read TGTGCCAGCAGCTTAACAGGGGACCCTGAAGCTTTCTTT.

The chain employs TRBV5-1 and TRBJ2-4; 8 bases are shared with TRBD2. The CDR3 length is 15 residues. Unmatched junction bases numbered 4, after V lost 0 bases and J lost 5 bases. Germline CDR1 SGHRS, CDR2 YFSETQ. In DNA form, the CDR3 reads TGCGCCAGCAGCTTGGCCGGGAGGGTCGAAAACATTCAGTACTTC. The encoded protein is CASSLAGRVENIQYF.

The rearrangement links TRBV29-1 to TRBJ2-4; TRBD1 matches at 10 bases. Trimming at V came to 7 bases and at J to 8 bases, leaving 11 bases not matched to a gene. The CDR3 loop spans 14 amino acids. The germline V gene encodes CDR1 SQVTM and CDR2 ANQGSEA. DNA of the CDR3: TGCAGCGGGGGGACAGGGGCTGGGCTGGACATTCAGTACTTC. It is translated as CSGGTGAGLDIQYF.

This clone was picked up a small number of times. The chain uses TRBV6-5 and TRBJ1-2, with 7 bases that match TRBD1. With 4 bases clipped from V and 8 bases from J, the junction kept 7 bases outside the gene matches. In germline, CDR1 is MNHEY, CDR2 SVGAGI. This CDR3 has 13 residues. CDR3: CASSLQGTWGYTF. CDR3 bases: TGTGCCAGCAGTTTACAGGGGACGTGGGGCTACACCTTC.

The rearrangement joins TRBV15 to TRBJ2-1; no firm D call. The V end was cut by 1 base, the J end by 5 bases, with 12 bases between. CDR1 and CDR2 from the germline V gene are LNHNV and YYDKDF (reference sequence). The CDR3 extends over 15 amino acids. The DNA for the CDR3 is TGTGCCACCAGCAGAGCGGGTACACAAGACAATGAGCAGTTCTTC. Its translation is CATSRAGTQDNEQFF.

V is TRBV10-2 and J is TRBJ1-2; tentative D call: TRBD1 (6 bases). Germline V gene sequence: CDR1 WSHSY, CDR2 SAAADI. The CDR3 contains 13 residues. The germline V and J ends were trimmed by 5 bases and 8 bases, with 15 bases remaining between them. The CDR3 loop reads CASSYTGSDGYTF. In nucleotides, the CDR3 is TGCGCCAGCAGTTACACAGGGTCAGACGGCTACACCTTC.

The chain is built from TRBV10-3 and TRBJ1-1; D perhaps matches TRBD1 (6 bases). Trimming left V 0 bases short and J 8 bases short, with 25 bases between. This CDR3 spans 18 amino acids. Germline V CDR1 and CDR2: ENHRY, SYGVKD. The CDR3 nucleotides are TGTGCCATCAGTGAGTCGTCCACAGGGATAATCCCCGCCCAAGAAGCTTTCTTT. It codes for CAISESSTGIIPAQEAFF.

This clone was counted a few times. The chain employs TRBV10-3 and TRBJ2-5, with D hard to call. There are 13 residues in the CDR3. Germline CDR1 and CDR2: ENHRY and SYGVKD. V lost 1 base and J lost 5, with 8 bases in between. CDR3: CAISEYGAETQYF. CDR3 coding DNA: TGTGCCATCAGTGAGTACGGTGCGGAGACCCAGTACTTC.

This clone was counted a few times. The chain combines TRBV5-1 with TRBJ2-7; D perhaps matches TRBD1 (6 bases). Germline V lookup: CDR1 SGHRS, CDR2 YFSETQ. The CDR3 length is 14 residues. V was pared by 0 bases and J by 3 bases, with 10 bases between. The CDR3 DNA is TGCGCCAGCAGCTTGGTGGGACAACTCTACGAGCAGTACTTC. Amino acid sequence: CASSLVGQLYEQYF.

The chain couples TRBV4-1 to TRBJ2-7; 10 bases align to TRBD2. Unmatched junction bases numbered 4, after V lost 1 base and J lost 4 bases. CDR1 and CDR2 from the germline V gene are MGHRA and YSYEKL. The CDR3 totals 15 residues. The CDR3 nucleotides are TGCGCCAGCAGCCAAGGGAGCGGGAGGGCATACGAGCAGTACTTC. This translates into CASSQGSGRAYEQYF.

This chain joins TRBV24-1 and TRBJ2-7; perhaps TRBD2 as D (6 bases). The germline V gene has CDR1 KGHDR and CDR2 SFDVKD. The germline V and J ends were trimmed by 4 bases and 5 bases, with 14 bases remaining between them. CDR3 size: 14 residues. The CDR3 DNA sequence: TGTGCCACCAGTGACCGCGGGGAGCCCCACGAGCAGTACTTC. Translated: CATSDRGEPHEQYF.